Shown below are 10 T cell receptor beta chains from a single sample sequenced in a study of shared clonotypes between healthy human individuals. Assay used: immunoSEQ multiplex PCR; TCRdb lists only in-frame clones, some missing. This repertoire shows about 2.4 million clones, approximately 93% found once; its top ten account for 0.36%. Sequenced material: naive CD4+ T cells from PBMCs. Subset indicated: CD45RA+ positively selected. These receptors all come from a man between 18 and 35 years old in good health. Some clones in this sample may be carry-over from other donors' samples.

In regard to this clone: Other DNA sequences in the sample encode the same CDR3. This sequence joins TRBV7-9 and TRBJ2-6; D unclear. Germline loops: CDR1 SEHNR, CDR2 FQNEAQ (reference sequence). The V end was cut by 1 base, the J end by 0 bases, with 4 bases between. This CDR3 region has 15 residues. The DNA of the CDR3 is TGTGCCAGCAGCTTAGGCTCCTCTGGGGCCAACGTCCTGACTTTC. It translates to CASSLGSSGANVLTF.

The chain combines TRBV6-1 with TRBJ2-5; TRBD2 agrees at 8 bases. Trimming cost V 3 bases and J 5 bases; bases outside gene matches: 8. This CDR3 has 15 residues. Germline assignment: CDR1 MNHNS and CDR2 SASEGT. The CDR3 DNA sequence: TGTGCCAGCAGTGACCTCGGGGGGGTGCGGGAGACCCAGTACTTC. Translating it yields CASSDLGGVRETQYF.

The genes are TRBV10-3 and TRBJ1-5; a weak D match, TRBD1 (5 bases). CDR1 and CDR2 (germline): ENHRY, SYGVKD. Deletions cut 2 bases from V and 5 bases from J, with 13 bases between. The CDR3 has 15 amino acids. The CDR3 region is CAISELGGWDQPQHF. The CDR3 DNA sequence: TGTGCCATCAGTGAGCTCGGGGGGTGGGATCAGCCCCAGCATTTT.

The chain employs TRBV6-5 and TRBJ2-7; the D gene is possibly TRBD2 (6 bases). Trimming removed 0 bases at V and 2 bases at J, with 11 bases between. The CDR3 has 15 amino acids. CDR1 and CDR2 (germline): MNHEY, SVGAGI. This chain's CDR3 is CASSYSISGPYEQYF. CDR3 in DNA: TGTGCCAGCAGTTACTCGATTAGCGGACCCTACGAGCAGTACTTC.

The CDR3 here is CASRLKGSYEQYF. The CDR3, as DNA: TGTGCCAGCAGATTGAAGGGCTCCTACGAGCAGTACTTC. This chain uses TRBV6-1 with TRBJ2-7, with D uncertain. V lost 6 bases to trimming and J lost 0 bases, with 9 bases between them. This CDR3 contains 13 residues. The germline V gene has CDR1 MNHNS and CDR2 SASEGT.

The gene calls are TRBV7-2 and TRBJ1-3, with D possibly matching TRBD1 (6 bases). V dropped 1 base and J dropped 3 bases, with 13 bases sitting between them. This CDR3 is built from 16 residues. CDR1 and CDR2 (germline): SGHTA, FQGNSA. CDR3 sequence reads: CASSLVAGARGNTIYF. DNA of the CDR3: TGTGCCAGCAGCTTAGTCGCGGGGGCGCGTGGAAACACCATATATTTT.

The V call is TRBV6-6, the J call TRBJ1-1; D possibly corresponds to TRBD1 (6 bases). The germline gives CDR1 MNHNY, CDR2 SVGAGI (reference sequence). The V end was cut by 6 bases, the J end by 4 bases, with 15 bases between. CDR3 size: 14 residues. As DNA, the CDR3 is TGTGCCAGCAGACCAGGGGAGGCTGGCACTGAAGCTTTCTTT. It specifies CASRPGEAGTEAFF.

V usage is TRBV6-1 and J usage is TRBJ1-2; weak D call: TRBD1 (5 bases). The germline V gene has CDR1 MNHNS and CDR2 SASEGT. The CDR3 is 12 residues long. With 7 bases removed from V and 4 bases from J, the gap between germline ends came to 10 bases. CDR3 sequence reads: CASTDISYGYTF. The CDR3 DNA is TGTGCCAGCACGGACATTTCCTATGGCTACACCTTC.

In its sample, this clone was seen once. The sample holds other DNA sequences that translate to the same CDR3. The genes are TRBV5-4 and TRBJ2-7; no definite D call. This CDR3 spans 12 amino acids. Germline values: CDR1 SGHNT, CDR2 YYREEE (reference sequence). The V end was cut by 2 bases, the J end by 4 bases, with 7 bases between. The CDR3 DNA reads TGTGCCAGCAGCTTAGTGGGTTACGAGCAGTACTTC. This translates into CASSLVGYEQYF.

The table lists this clone with a count of one. V usage is TRBV15 and J usage is TRBJ1-5; the D is unclear. V was shortened by 3 bases and J by 5 bases, with 11 bases between the two germline ends. There are 14 residues in the CDR3. The germline gives CDR1 LNHNV, CDR2 YYDKDF (reference sequence). CDR3 sequence (DNA): TGTGCCACCAGCAGCGAGGGAGGTTATCAGCCCCAGCATTTT. The encoded protein is CATSSEGGYQPQHF. Together with reference TRBV15 and TRBJ1-5, the CDR3 gives the full variable domain: DAMVIQNPRYQVTQFGKPVTLSCSQTLNHNVMYWYQQKSSQAPKLLFHYYDKDFNNEADTPDNFQSRRPNTSFCFLDIRSPGLGDTAMYLCATSSEGGYQPQHFGDGTRLSIL.